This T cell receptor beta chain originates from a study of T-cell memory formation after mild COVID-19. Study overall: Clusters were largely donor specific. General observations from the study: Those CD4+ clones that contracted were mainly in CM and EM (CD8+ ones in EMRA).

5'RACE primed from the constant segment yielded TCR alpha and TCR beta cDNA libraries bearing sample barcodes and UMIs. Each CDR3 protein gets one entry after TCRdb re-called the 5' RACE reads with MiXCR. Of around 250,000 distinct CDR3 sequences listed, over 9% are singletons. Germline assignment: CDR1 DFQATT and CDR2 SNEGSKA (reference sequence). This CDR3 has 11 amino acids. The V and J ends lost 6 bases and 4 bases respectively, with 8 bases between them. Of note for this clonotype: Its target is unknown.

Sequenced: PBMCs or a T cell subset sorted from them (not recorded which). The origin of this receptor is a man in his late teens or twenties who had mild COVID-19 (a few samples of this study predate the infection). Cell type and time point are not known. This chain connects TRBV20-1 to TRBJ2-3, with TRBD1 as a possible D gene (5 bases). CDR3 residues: CSAQGSDTQYF. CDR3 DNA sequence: TGCAGTGCCCAGGGATCAGATACGCAGTATTTT.